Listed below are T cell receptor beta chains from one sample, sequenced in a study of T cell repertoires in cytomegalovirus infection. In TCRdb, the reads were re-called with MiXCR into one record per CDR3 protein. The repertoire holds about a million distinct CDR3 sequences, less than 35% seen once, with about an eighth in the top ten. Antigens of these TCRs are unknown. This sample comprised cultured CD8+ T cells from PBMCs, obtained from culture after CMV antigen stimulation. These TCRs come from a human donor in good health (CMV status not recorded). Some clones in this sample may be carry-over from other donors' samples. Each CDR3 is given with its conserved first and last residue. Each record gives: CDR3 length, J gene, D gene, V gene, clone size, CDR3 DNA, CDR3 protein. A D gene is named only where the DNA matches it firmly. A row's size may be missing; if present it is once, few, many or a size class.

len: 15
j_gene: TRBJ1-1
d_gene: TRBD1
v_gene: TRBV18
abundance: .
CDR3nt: TGTGCCAGCTCTTCTGGACTTATACAGGGGACGGGAGCTTTCTTT
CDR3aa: CASSSGLIQGTGAFF

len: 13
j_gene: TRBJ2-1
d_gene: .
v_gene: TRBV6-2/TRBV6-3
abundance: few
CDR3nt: TGTGCCAGCAGCCACGTCGGGGGCCATGAGCAGTTCTTC
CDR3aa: CASSHVGGHEQFF

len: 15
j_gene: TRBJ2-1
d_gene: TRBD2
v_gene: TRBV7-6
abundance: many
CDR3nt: TGTGCCAGCAGTTCGACTCTAGCGGGAGGGAATGAGCAGTTCTTC
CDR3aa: CASSSTLAGGNEQFF

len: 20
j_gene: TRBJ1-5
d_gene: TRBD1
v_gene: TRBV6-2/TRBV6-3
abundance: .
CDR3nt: TGTGCCAGCAGTTACCAGGGACAGACCGGAAGACCTTATAGCAATCAGCCCCAGCATTTT
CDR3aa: CASSYQGQTGRPYSNQPQHF

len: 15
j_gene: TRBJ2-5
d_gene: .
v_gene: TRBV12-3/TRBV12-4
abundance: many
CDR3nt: TGTGCCAGCAGTGGGGAAGGGGTTTCACAAGAGACCCAGTACTTC
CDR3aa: CASSGEGVSQETQYF

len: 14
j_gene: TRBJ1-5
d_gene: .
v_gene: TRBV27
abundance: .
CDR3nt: TGTGCCAGCAGCTCCGGGGGGGCTCGTCAGCCCCAGCATTTT
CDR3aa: CASSSGGARQPQHF

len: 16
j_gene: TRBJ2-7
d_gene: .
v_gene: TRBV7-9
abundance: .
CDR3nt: TGTGCCAGCAGCTTAGTTGAGGGAACAGTCAAATTAGAGCAGTACTTC
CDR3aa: CASSLVEGTVKLEQYF

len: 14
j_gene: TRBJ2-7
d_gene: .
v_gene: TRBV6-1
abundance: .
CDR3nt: TGTGCCAGCAGTGACGGGCTCCTAGCCTACGAGCAGTACTTC
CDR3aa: CASSDGLLAYEQYF

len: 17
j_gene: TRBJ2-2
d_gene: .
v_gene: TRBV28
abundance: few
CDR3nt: TGTGCCAGCAGTACCTACCATCTTCCGGGGCCCACCGGGGAGCTGTTTTTT
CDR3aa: CASSTYHLPGPTGELFF

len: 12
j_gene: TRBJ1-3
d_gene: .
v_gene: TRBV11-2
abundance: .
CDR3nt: TGTGCCAGCAGCTTACAGGGAGACACCATATATTTT
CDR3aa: CASSLQGDTIYF

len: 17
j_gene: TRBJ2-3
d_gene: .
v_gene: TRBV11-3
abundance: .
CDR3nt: TGTGCCAGCAGCTTAGAGTGGGGGACCGATCGCACAGATACGCAGTATTTT
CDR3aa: CASSLEWGTDRTDTQYF

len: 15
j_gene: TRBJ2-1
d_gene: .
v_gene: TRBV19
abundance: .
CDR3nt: TGTGTCAGTAGTCCCGCCGGAGGTTCCTACAATGAGCAGTTCTTC
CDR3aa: CVSSPAGGSYNEQFF

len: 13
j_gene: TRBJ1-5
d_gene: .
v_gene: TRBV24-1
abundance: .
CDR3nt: TGTGCCACCAGTGCAGGGTGGAATCAGCCCCAGCATTTT
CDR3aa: CATSAGWNQPQHF

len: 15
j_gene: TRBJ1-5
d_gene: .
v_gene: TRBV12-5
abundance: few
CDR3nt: TGTGCTAGTGGGACCCTGGGGGGGTTCAATCAGCCCCAGCATTTT
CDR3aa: CASGTLGGFNQPQHF

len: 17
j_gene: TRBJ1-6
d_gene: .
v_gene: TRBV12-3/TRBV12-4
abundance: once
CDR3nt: TGTGCCAGCAGTTTCTGGACAGAGAGCTCCTATAATTCACCCCTCCACTTT
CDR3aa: CASSFWTESSYNSPLHF

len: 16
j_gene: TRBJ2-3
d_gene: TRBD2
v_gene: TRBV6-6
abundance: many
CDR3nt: TGTGCCAGCAGTTCACCACTAGCGGGGGGCACAGATACGCAGTATTTT
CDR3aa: CASSSPLAGGTDTQYF

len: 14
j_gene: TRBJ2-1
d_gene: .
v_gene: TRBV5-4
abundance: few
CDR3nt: TGTGCCAGCAGCACCGACAGGAGGGTCAATGAGCAGTTCTTC
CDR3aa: CASSTDRRVNEQFF

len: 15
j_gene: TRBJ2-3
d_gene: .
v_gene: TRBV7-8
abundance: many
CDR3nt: TGTGCCAGCAGCTTAGTCCCCTTGAACACAGATACGCAGTATTTT
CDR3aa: CASSLVPLNTDTQYF

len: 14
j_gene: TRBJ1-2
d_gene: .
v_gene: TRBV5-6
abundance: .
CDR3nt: TGTGCCAGCAGCTTATGGGAACAAGTCTATGGCTACACCTTC
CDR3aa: CASSLWEQVYGYTF

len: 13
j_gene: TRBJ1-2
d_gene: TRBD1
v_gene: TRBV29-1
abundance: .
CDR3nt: TGCAGCGTTGCCCCGGAGGGGGCGGATGGCTACACCTTC
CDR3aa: CSVAPEGADGYTF

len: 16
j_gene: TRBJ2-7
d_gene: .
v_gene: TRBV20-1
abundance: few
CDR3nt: TGCAGTGCTAGTGGTGTCAGGACGGGGAAGGCCTACGAGCAGTACTTC
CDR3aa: CSASGVRTGKAYEQYF

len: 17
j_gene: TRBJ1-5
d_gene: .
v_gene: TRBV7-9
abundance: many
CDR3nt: TGTGCCAGCAGCCAGGATACCGGGACCTACTCTAATCAGCCCCAGCATTTT
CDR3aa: CASSQDTGTYSNQPQHF

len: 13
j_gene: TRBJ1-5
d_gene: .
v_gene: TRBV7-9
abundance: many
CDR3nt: TGTGCCAGCAGCTTAGACCAACTGGAGCCCCAGCATTTT
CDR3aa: CASSLDQLEPQHF

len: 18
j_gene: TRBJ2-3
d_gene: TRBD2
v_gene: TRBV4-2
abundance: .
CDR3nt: TGTGCCAGCAGCCAAGATCCGCCTAGCGGGGGATTCACAGATACGCAGTATTTT
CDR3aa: CASSQDPPSGGFTDTQYF

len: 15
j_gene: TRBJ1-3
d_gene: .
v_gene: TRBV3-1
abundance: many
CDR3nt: TGTGCCAGCAGCCGGATTGGGCAGGTTTCAAACACCATATATTTT
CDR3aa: CASSRIGQVSNTIYF

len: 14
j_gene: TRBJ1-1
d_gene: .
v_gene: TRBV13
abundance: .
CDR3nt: TGTGCCAGCTCGGACGGTCCCATGAACACTGAAGCTTTCTTT
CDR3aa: CASSDGPMNTEAFF

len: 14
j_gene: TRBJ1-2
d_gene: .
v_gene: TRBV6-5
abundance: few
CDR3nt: TGTGCCAGCAGTTACTCTGAGGGAAACTATGGCTACACCTTC
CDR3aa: CASSYSEGNYGYTF

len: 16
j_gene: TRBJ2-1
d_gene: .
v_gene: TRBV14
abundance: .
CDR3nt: TGTGCCAGCAGCCAAGAAATTTTCTCTGGAGTCGATGAGCAGTTCTTC
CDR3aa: CASSQEIFSGVDEQFF

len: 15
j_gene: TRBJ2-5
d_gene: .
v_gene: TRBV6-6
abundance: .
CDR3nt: TGTGCCAGCAGCCTTCCGGCCGTTGACCAAGAGACCCAGTACTTC
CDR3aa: CASSLPAVDQETQYF

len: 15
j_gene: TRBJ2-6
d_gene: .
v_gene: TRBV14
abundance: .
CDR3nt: TGTGCCAGCAGCCGGGCCTACTCTGGGGCCAACGTCCTGACTTTC
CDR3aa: CASSRAYSGANVLTF

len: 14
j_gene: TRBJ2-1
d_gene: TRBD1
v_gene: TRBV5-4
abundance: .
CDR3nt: TGTGCCAGCAGCCTGGAACAGGGGGCGGATGAGCAGTTCTTC
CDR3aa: CASSLEQGADEQFF

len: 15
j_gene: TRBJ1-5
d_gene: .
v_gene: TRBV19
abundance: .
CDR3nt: TGTGCCAGTAGTACCCCTAGGGACATAGATCAGCCCCAGCATTTT
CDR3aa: CASSTPRDIDQPQHF

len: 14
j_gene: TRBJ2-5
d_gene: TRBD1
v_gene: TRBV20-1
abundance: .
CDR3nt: TGCAGTGCTAGGATACAGGGGTCCCAAGAGACCCAGTACTTC
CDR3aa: CSARIQGSQETQYF

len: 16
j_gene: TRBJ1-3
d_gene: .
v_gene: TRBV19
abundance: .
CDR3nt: TGTGCCGCCCAAGGGCAGGGGAAATACTCTGGAAACACCATATATTTT
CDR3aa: CAAQGQGKYSGNTIYF

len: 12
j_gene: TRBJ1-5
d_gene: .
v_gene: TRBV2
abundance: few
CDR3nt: TGTGCCAGCAGACCGAGCAATCAGCCCCAGCATTTT
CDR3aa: CASRPSNQPQHF

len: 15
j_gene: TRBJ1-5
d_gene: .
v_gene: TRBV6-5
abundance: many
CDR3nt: TGTGCCAGCAGTTACTCGGGTCAGGGCGATCAGCCCCAGCATTTT
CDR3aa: CASSYSGQGDQPQHF

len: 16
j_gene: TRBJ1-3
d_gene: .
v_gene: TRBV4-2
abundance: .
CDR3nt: TGTGCCAGCCGCCTGGGGGAGGGGTCCTCTGGAAACACCATATATTTT
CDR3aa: CASRLGEGSSGNTIYF

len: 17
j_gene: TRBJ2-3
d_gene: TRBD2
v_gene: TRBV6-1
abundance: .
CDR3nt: TGTGCCAGCAGTGAAGCGAGAGGGGACTACCGCACAGATACGCAGTATTTT
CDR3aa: CASSEARGDYRTDTQYF

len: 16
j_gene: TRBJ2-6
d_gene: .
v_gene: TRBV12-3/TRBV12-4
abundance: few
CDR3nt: TGTGCCAGCAGTCCCCAGGTTCCCTCTGGGGCCAACGTCCTGACTTTC
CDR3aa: CASSPQVPSGANVLTF

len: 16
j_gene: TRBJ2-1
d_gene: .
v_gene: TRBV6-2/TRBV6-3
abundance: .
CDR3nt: TGTGCCAGCAGTTACCACAACCTGGGGGGCCCAGAAGAGCAGTTCTTC
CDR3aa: CASSYHNLGGPEEQFF

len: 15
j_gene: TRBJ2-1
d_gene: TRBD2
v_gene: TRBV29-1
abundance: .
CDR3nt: TGCAGCGTTCCGACTAGCGGGGGGTCCTACAATGAGCAGTTCTTC
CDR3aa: CSVPTSGGSYNEQFF

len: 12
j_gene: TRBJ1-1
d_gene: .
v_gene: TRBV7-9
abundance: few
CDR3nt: TGTGCCAGCAGCTCTGACAGGAATGAAGCTTTCTTT
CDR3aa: CASSSDRNEAFF

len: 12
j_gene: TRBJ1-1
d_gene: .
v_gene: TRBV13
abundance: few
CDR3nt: TGTGCCAGCAGCCAAACGAACACTGAAGCTTTCTTT
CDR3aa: CASSQTNTEAFF

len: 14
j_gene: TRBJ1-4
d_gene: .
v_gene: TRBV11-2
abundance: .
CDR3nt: TGTGCCAGCAGCTTACAGGGGCGGGATGAAAAACTGTTTTTT
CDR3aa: CASSLQGRDEKLFF

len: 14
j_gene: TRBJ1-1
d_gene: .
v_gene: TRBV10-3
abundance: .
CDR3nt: TGTACCATCGGGCCGGGGGAATGGAACACTGAAGCTTTCTTT
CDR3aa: CTIGPGEWNTEAFF

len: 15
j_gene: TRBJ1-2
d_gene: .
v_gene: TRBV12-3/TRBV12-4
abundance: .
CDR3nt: TGTGCCAGCAGTTCGCCTCAGGGGATCTGGGATGGCTACACCTTC
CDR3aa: CASSSPQGIWDGYTF

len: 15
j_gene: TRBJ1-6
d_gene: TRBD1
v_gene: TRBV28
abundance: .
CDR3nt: TGTGCCAGCATCTTTCGGGGACAGAGAAATTCACCCCTCCACTTT
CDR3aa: CASIFRGQRNSPLHF

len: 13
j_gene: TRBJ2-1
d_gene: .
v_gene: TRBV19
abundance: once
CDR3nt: TGTGCCAGTAGTATTATGGTTTACAATGAGCAGTTCTTC
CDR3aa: CASSIMVYNEQFF

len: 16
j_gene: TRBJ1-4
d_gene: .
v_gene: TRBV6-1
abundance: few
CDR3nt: TGTGCCAGCAACCCCCTCGGGGCAGCAACTAATGAAAAACTGTTTTTT
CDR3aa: CASNPLGAATNEKLFF

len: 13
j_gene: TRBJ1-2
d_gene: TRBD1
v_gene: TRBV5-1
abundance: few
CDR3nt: TGCGCCAGCAGCCCTGTAGGGGGCCCCTTCTACACCTTC
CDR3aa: CASSPVGGPFYTF

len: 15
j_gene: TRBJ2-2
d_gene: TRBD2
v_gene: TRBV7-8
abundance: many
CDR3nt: TGTGCCAGCAGTCGCGCGGGGGGGAACACCGGGGAGCTGTTTTTT
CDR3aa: CASSRAGGNTGELFF

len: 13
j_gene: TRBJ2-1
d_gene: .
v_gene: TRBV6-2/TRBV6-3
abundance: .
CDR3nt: TGTGCCAGCAGCCTCGTTTCGGGGTACGAGCAGTTCTTC
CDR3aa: CASSLVSGYEQFF

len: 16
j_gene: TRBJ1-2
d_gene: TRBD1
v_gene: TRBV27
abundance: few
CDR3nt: TGTGCCAGCAGTTCCCGACAGGGGCCATTCCCCTATGGCTACACCTTC
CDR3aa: CASSSRQGPFPYGYTF

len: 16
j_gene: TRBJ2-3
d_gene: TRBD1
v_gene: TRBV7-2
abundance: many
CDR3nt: TGTGCCAGCAGGACAGGGTCCTTAATCTTCACAGATACGCAGTATTTT
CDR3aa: CASRTGSLIFTDTQYF

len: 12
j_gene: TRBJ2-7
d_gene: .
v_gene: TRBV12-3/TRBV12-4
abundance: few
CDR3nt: TGTGCCAGCAGTGGGGATGCGGACGAGCAGTACTTC
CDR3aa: CASSGDADEQYF

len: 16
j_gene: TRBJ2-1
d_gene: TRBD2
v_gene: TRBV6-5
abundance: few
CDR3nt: TGTGCCAGCAGTGACGACGGGACTAGCGTAGACAATGAGCAGTTCTTC
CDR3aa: CASSDDGTSVDNEQFF

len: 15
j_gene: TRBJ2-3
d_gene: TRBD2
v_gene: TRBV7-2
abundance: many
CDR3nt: TGTGCCAGCAGCTCGGGAGGAACTGGCACAGATACGCAGTATTTT
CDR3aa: CASSSGGTGTDTQYF

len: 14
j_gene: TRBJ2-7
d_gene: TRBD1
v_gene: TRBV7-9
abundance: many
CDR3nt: TGTGCCAGCAGCCCCCGGGACAGGGAATACGAGCAGTACTTC
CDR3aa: CASSPRDREYEQYF